The clone carrying this T cell receptor beta chain was seen once. These data belong to a study of blood T cell repertoires in COVID-19. Whole-study context: Researchers got acute and convalescent COVID-19 samples from the United States, Italy and Spain. T cells, B-cell-depleted T cells, or PBMCs provided the cDNA or gDNA that served as material.

The CDR3 has 15 residues. V dropped 3 bases and J dropped 3 bases, with 15 bases sitting between them. The germline V gene has CDR1 MNHNS and CDR2 SASEGT. Under the authors' procedure: Amplification from reference gene primers served as the basis for estimated nucleated cell counts. Generated by immunoSEQ multiplex PCR, the TCRdb table keeps only in-frame clones and is missing some. That table supplies the V and J calls and clone size; D and trimming were determined from the DNA. The data contain some 86,000 clones, around 90% of them seen just once; the ten biggest clones take up approximately 2.3%.

What was sequenced was peripheral blood. The rearrangement links TRBV6-1 to TRBJ2-7; D perhaps matches TRBD1 (6 bases). The clonotype comes from a human donor with active COVID-19. The donor label of this sample is uncertain. The CDR3 sequence: CASSEYGGRDYEQYF. The CDR3 DNA sequence: TGTGCCAGCAGTGAGTATGGGGGCAGGGACTACGAGCAGTACTTC.